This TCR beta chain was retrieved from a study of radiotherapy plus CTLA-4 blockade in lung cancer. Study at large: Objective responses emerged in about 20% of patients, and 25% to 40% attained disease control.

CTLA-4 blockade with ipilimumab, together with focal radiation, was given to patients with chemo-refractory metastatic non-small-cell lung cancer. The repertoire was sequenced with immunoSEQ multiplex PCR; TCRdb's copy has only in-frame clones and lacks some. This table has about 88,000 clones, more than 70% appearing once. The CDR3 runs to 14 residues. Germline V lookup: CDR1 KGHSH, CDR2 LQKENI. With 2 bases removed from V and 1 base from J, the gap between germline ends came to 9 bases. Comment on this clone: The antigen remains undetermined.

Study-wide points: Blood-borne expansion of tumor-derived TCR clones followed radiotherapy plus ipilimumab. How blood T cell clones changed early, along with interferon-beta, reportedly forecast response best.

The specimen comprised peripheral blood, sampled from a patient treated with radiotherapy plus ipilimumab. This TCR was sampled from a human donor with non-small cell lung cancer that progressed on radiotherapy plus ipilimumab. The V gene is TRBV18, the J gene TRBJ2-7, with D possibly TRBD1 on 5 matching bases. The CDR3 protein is CASSPEQVSYEQYF. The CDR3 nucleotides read TGTGCCAGCTCACCAGAACAGGTTTCCTACGAGCAGTACTTC.